This T cell receptor (beta chain) was recorded in a study of OX40 agonist ivuxolimab in advanced cancers. Background on the study: An anti-OX40 (CD134) antibody with agonistic activity, ivuxolimab, was administered to patients.

Concerning this clone: Its antigen remains unknown.

Clones were sequenced by immunoSEQ multiplex PCR, and TCRdb holds only the in-frame ones, with some missing. Here the sample spans more than 45,000 clones, almost 90% being singletons. CDR3 length equals 14 residues. The V gene lost 8 bases and the J gene lost 1 base, with 12 bases spanning the gap. CDR1 MNHNS and CDR2 SASEGT come from the germline V gene. Study-level results: Expanded peripheral T cell antigen specificity was not determined. On average, CD8+ T cells showed a greater number of expanded clones than CD4+. Normalized T-cell clonal expansion was also low in a subset of nonresponders.

The receptor was isolated from an adult with an advanced solid tumor such as melanoma, head and neck, liver or kidney cancer. The sample consisted of CD4+ or CD8+ T cells sorted from blood, taken in a trial of the OX40 agonist ivuxolimab. This sequence joins TRBV6-1 and TRBJ1-5; D gene ambiguous. CDR3 nucleotide sequence: TGTGCCAGCCATTCCGCGTGGAGCAATCAGCCCCAGCATTTT. Residues: CASHSAWSNQPQHF.